The 11 T cell receptor beta chains below were found in one sample sequenced in a study of T cells in Graves' hyperthyroidism and ophthalmopathy. TCR beta CDR3 regions were amplified from RNA. The TCR CDR3 first-round RT-PCR relied on the HTBI primer set. TCRdb processed the multiplex PCR reads anew with MiXCR; each CDR3 protein has one entry. The table includes fewer than 650,000 distinct CDR3 sequences, approximately 15% detected once. Source material: blood. The receptor source for this set is a woman aged 25 to 39 with Graves' hyperthyroidism that later progressed to Graves' ophthalmopathy.

This clonotype was picked up a small number of times. The V and J genes are TRBV14 and TRBJ2-2; D unresolved. In germline, CDR1 is SGHDN, CDR2 FVKESK. The CDR3 is made up of 14 amino acids. V was trimmed by 6 bases and J by 1 base, leaving 9 bases between them. The CDR3 DNA sequence: TGTGCCAGCAGGATGTATGGGAACACCGGGGAGCTGTTTTTT. Its translation is CASRMYGNTGELFF.

The rearrangement joins TRBV27 to TRBJ2-3; D is uncertain. The V end lost 1 base, the J end lost 0 bases, and 5 bases lay between the germline ends. From germline, CDR1 is MNHEY and CDR2 SMNVEV (reference sequence). The CDR3 is made up of 14 amino acids. The CDR3 sequence: CASSLYGSTDTQYF. The CDR3, as DNA: TGTGCCAGCAGTTTATATGGGAGCACAGATACGCAGTATTTT.

In its sample, this clonotype was seen many times. This chain links TRBV5-1 with TRBJ1-1, with D perhaps matching TRBD1 (6 bases). Trimming took off 6 bases at V and 0 bases at J, with 12 bases between the two ends. This CDR3 has 14 residues. Germline V gene data show CDR1 as SGHRS and CDR2 as YFSETQ. The CDR3 loop is CASTAGAVNTEAFF. The CDR3 DNA reads TGCGCCAGCACGGCGGGGGCCGTGAACACTGAAGCTTTCTTT.

This clonotype has ten or more counts. The chain is built from TRBV2 and TRBJ2-5; TRBD2 aligns across 8 bases. Germline CDR1 and CDR2: SNHLY and FYNNEI. The CDR3 is 13 amino acids. With V trimmed by 7 bases and J by 5 bases, 6 bases remained unmatched. Here the CDR3 reads CASTREGGETQYF. Here the CDR3 DNA reads TGTGCCAGCACTCGGGAGGGCGGGGAGACCCAGTACTTC.

The table lists this clonotype with many counts. The J gene is TRBJ2-3, the V gene TRBV3-1; TRBD1 aligns across 9 bases. V lost 1 base and J lost 6; bases outside the gene matches: 8. The CDR3 length is 16 residues. Germline V CDR1 and CDR2: LGHDT, YNNKEL (reference sequence). The CDR3 bases are TGTGCCAGCAGCCAAGTCAGGACAGGGGCTGGGGATACGCAGTATTTT. Protein: CASSQVRTGAGDTQYF.

This clonotype has ten or more counts. V usage is TRBV3-1 and J usage is TRBJ1-5; 7 bases align to TRBD1. CDR1 and CDR2 (germline): LGHDT, YNNKEL (reference sequence). CDR3 length: 15 amino acids. The trim removed 1 base at V and 4 bases at J, leaving 4 bases unmatched. CDR3 nucleotide sequence: TGTGCCAGCAGCCAAGTCGCAGGGGGGAATCAGCCCCAGCATTTT. Amino acids: CASSQVAGGNQPQHF.

This clonotype occurred many times. The CDR3 region is CASSEEDGTGSYEQYF. Here the CDR3 DNA reads TGTGCCAGCAGTGAAGAGGACGGGACAGGTTCCTACGAGCAGTACTTC. The chain couples TRBV6-1 to TRBJ2-7; TRBD1 matches at 8 bases. Germline V gene data show CDR1 as MNHNS and CDR2 as SASEGT. V shed 1 base and J 1 base; nucleotides not matched to a gene: 6. The CDR3 contains 16 residues.

The rearrangement joins TRBV9 to TRBJ2-5; D is possibly TRBD2 (6 bases). Trimming took 0 bases from V and 1 from J, leaving 10 bases between them. This CDR3 contains 15 residues. CDR1 SGDLS and CDR2 YYNGEE come from the germline V gene. CDR3 residues: CASSVDGGTQETQYF. The CDR3 region has the DNA TGTGCCAGCAGCGTAGACGGCGGGACCCAAGAGACCCAGTACTTC.

Concerning this clonotype: With a much larger clone just one base away, this may be a read error. This chain links TRBV10-3 with TRBJ2-1, with 11 bases matching TRBD2. The CDR3 is 14 amino acids. Germline V lookup: CDR1 ENHRY, CDR2 SYGVKD. The CDR3 loop reads CATSGTSGYNEQSF. In nucleotides, the CDR3 is TGTGCCACCAGCGGGACTAGCGGTTACAATGAGCAGTCCTTC.

This clonotype was detected many times. The rearrangement uses TRBV12-3 or TRBV12-4 and TRBJ1-1; tentative D call: TRBD1 (6 bases). CDR3 length: 13 residues. The V end was cut by 6 bases, the J end by 10 bases, with 18 bases between. The CDR3 DNA reads as TGTGCCAGCAGCCCCTCCGCGACAGGTTTAGCTTTCTTT. Its protein product is CASSPSATGLAFF.

This clonotype was seen only a few times. One end of the junction is discordant with germline, which a read error may explain. This chain connects TRBV6-9 to TRBJ2-5; D gene uncertain. Germline V gene data show CDR1 as MNHGY and CDR2 as SVAAGI. The CDR3 has 20 amino acids. In DNA form, the CDR3 reads TGTGCCAGCAGTTACGAAGTAGGAAGTAACCCGTGGCCAGACCAAGAGACCCTGTACTTC. Protein: CASSYEVGSNPWPDQETLYF.